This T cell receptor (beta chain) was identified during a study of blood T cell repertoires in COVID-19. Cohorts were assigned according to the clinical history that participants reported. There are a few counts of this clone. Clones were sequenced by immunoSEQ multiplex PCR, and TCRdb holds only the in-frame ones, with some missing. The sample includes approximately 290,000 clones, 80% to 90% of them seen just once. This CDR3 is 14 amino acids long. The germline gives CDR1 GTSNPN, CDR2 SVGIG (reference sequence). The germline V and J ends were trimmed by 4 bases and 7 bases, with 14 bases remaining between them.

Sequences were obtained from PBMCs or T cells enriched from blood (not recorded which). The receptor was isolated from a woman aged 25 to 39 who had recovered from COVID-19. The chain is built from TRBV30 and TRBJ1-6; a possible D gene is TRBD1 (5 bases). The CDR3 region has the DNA TGTGCCTGGAACTATCTGGGGGGAAATTCACCCCTCCACTTT. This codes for CAWNYLGGNSPLHF.